The rows below give T cell receptor beta chains drawn from one sample of a study of T cells in Graves' hyperthyroidism and ophthalmopathy. TCRdb used MiXCR to reprocess the multiplex PCR reads, holding one entry per CDR3 protein. The data show 280,000 or so distinct CDR3 sequences, roughly 15% seen once. Sequencing input: blood. Source of these receptors: a woman in her fifties or sixties with Graves' hyperthyroidism that later progressed to Graves' ophthalmopathy. The CDR3 runs from the conserved cysteine through the conserved F or W. The D gene is left open where the match is weak. Size is stated for part of the rows, as once, few or many counts, or as a class when the clone is expanded.

V	D	size	J	CDR3	DNA
TRBV20-1	NA	many	TRBJ1-5	CSARGQPQHF	TGCAGTGCTAGGGGTCAGCCCCAGCATTTT
TRBV2	NA	many	TRBJ2-2	CASSETLGSTGELFF	TGTGCCAGCAGTGAAACTCTGGGGAGCACCGGGGAGCTGTTTTTT
TRBV6-1	TRBD2	many	TRBJ2-1	CASSQNPSGPYNEQFF	TGTGCCAGCAGTCAAAACCCTAGCGGTCCATACAATGAGCAGTTCTTC
TRBV3-1	TRBD1	NA	TRBJ1-2	CASRPTLRTGGYTF	TGTGCCAGCAGACCTACGTTAAGGACAGGCGGCTACACCTTC
TRBV30	NA	many	TRBJ1-6	CAWRHPGSSYNSPLHF	TGTGCCTGGAGACACCCCGGGAGCTCCTATAATTCACCCCTCCACTTT
TRBV30	NA	many	TRBJ1-5	CACVFNQPQHF	TGTGCCTGCGTATTCAATCAGCCCCAGCATTTT
TRBV3-1	NA	many	TRBJ2-3	CASSQGGDTQYF	TGTGCCAGCAGCCAAGGAGGGGATACGCAGTATTTT
TRBV6-5	NA	NA	TRBJ2-7	CASSYRLTGSEQYF	TGTGCCAGCAGTTACCGCCTCACAGGGTCCGAGCAGTACTTC
TRBV28	NA	many	TRBJ1-5	CASSLALVGQPQHF	TGTGCCAGCAGTTTGGCCCTAGTCGGTCAGCCCCAGCATTTT
TRBV18	TRBD2	many	TRBJ2-1	CASSYSGSGQGEQFF	TGTGCCAGCTCATACAGCGGGAGCGGGCAGGGTGAGCAGTTCTTC
TRBV11-3	NA	many	TRBJ2-3	CASSPLARPSTDTQYF	TGTGCCAGCAGCCCTCTTGCGCGTCCTAGCACAGATACGCAGTATTTT
TRBV2	NA	many	TRBJ1-2	CASSEAPLYGYTF	TGTGCCAGCAGTGAAGCGCCACTGTATGGCTACACCTTC
TRBV5-4	TRBD1	NA	TRBJ2-4	CASSKGRDRGKNIQYF	TGTGCCAGCAGCAAAGGCCGGGACAGGGGCAAAAACATTCAGTACTTC
TRBV19	NA	few	TRBJ1-1	CASTMGQMNTEAFF	TGTGCCAGTACCATGGGGCAGATGAACACTGAAGCTTTCTTT
TRBV28	NA	many	TRBJ1-6	CASWGGGSPLHF	TGTGCCAGCTGGGGCGGCGGTTCACCCCTCCACTTT
TRBV10-1	NA	many	TRBJ1-1	CASSEAGYTEAFF	TGCGCCAGCAGTGAGGCAGGGTACACTGAAGCTTTCTTT
TRBV5-1	TRBD1	many	TRBJ1-1	CATRQGAGEAFF	TGCGCCACCCGACAGGGGGCCGGTGAAGCTTTCTTT
TRBV6-1	TRBD1	many	TRBJ1-5	CASYGTGSNQPQHF	TGTGCCAGCTACGGGACAGGGAGCAATCAGCCCCAGCATTTT
TRBV18	NA	many	TRBJ2-2	CASSPQPKNTGELFF	TGTGCCAGCTCACCGCAGCCCAAGAACACCGGGGAGCTGTTTTTT
TRBV7-3	TRBD1	many	TRBJ1-1	CASSYTTGNEAFF	TGTGCCAGCAGCTACACGACAGGGAACGAAGCTTTCTTT
TRBV5-1	NA	many	TRBJ2-3	CASSLPGEDTQYF	TGCGCCAGCAGCTTGCCAGGGGAGGATACGCAGTATTTT
TRBV18	TRBD1	many	TRBJ2-1	CASSPRSTGGNEQFF	TGTGCCAGCTCACCACGATCGACAGGGGGGAATGAGCAGTTCTTC
TRBV20-1	TRBD2	many	TRBJ2-3	CSARRLAGGQDTQYF	TGCAGTGCTAGAAGACTAGCGGGAGGGCAAGATACGCAGTATTTT
TRBV9	NA	few	TRBJ2-1	CASSASTYNEQFF	TGTGCCAGCAGCGCCTCTACGTACAATGAGCAGTTCTTC
TRBV9	NA	NA	TRBJ2-1	CASSVTPTNEQFF	TGTGCCAGCAGCGTAACTCCGACAAATGAGCAGTTCTTC
TRBV6-1	TRBD1	many	TRBJ1-5	CASSPGTGNQPQHF	TGTGCCAGCAGTCCAGGGACAGGCAATCAGCCCCAGCATTTT
TRBV6-1	TRBD2	many	TRBJ2-7	CASRAGTNSYEQYF	TGTGCCAGCAGAGCCGGGACTAACTCCTACGAGCAGTACTTC
TRBV5-1	NA	many	TRBJ2-2	CASSRPSGRPNTGELFF	TGCGCCAGCAGCCGTCCATCCGGACGGCCGAACACCGGGGAGCTGTTTTTT
TRBV14	NA	few	TRBJ1-1	CASSTVQNTEAFF	TGTGCCAGCAGTACGGTCCAGAACACTGAAGCTTTCTTT
TRBV12-3/TRBV12-4	NA	many	TRBJ1-5	CASSLNVGGDQPQHF	TGTGCCAGCAGTTTAAATGTTGGAGGGGATCAGCCCCAGCATTTT
TRBV18	NA	NA	TRBJ1-2	CASSPYSADYGYTF	TGTGCCAGCTCACCCTACTCGGCAGACTATGGCTACACCTTC